Presented here are 16 T cell receptor beta chains from one specimen sequenced in a study of T-cell memory formation after mild COVID-19. TCRdb used MiXCR to reprocess the 5' RACE reads, holding one entry per CDR3 protein. The data show 350,000 to 500,000 distinct CDR3 sequences, about a sixth seen once. The sequencing sample was made of PBMCs or a T cell subset sorted from them (not recorded which). Receptors originate from a man between 18 and 35 years old who had mild COVID-19 (a few samples of this study predate the infection). Cell type and time point are not known.

This clonotype came up a few times. The genes are TRBV19 and TRBJ2-6; D is perhaps TRBD1 or TRBD2 (5 bases each). Germline V gives CDR1 LNHDA, CDR2 SQIVND (reference sequence). Deletions cut 4 bases from V and 1 base from J, with 8 bases between. The CDR3 sequence is 15 residues long. In DNA form, the CDR3 reads TGTGCCAGTAGTAGATGGGGGTCTGGGGCCAACGTCCTGACTTTC. Its protein product is CASSRWGSGANVLTF.

This clonotype was recorded a few times. The chain joins TRBV7-6 to TRBJ2-3, with 10 bases that match TRBD2. There are 16 residues in the CDR3. J gave up 7 bases and V 0 bases, and 7 bases lay outside the gene matches. In germline, CDR1 is SGHVS, CDR2 FNYEAQ. CDR3 loop: CASSLAQRGGQNTQYF. CDR3 DNA: TGTGCCAGCAGCTTAGCGCAGCGGGGGGGCCAGAATACGCAGTATTTT. The variable domain in full, completed from reference TRBV7-6 and TRBJ2-3, reads GAGVSQSPRYKVTKRGQDVALRCDPISGHVSLYWYRQALGQGPEFLTYFNYEAQQDKSGLPNDRFSAERPEGSISTLTIQRTEQRDSAMYRCASSLAQRGGQNTQYFGPGTRLTVL.

This clonotype has a handful of counts. The chain links TRBV11-2 to TRBJ1-1; D is perhaps TRBD1 (6 bases). The ends were cut back, 5 bases at V and 3 bases at J, with 19 bases in the middle. The CDR3 has 16 residues. The germline V gene has CDR1 SGHAT and CDR2 FQNNGV. CDR3 in amino acids: CASSRAGAGRDTEAFF. CDR3 DNA sequence: TGTGCCAGCAGCCGGGCAGGGGCAGGGAGGGACACTGAAGCTTTCTTT.

There are many counts of this clonotype. The chain employs TRBV7-6 and TRBJ2-3, with D hard to call. V was pared by 5 bases and J by 0 bases, with 9 bases between. In germline, CDR1 is SGHVS, CDR2 FNYEAQ. This CDR3 comprises 14 residues. CDR3 sequence: CASSPIVSTDTQYF. The CDR3, as DNA: TGTGCCAGCAGCCCTATAGTGAGCACAGATACGCAGTATTTT.

This clonotype was picked up a small number of times. This rearrangement joins TRBV6-5 to TRBJ1-1, with unresolved D. CDR3 size: 15 residues. Germline CDR1 and CDR2: MNHEY and SVGAGI. V shed 4 bases and J shed 1 base, with 13 bases lying between them. CDR3 DNA: TGTGCCAGCAGTTTATCCGGGTCGCCGAACACTGAAGCTTTCTTT. It specifies CASSLSGSPNTEAFF.

This clonotype was counted ten times or more. The genes are TRBV14 and TRBJ2-5, with 13 bases lining up with TRBD2. CDR3 length equals 15 residues. V lost 5 bases to trimming and J lost 4 bases; unmatched junction nucleotides: 4. Germline V gene data show CDR1 as SGHDN and CDR2 as FVKESK. CDR3 loop: CASSARLAGGETQYF. As DNA, the CDR3 is TGTGCCAGCAGCGCGCGACTAGCGGGAGGAGAGACCCAGTACTTC.

This clonotype has more than one count but fewer than ten. The V call is TRBV5-6, the J call TRBJ2-7, with a possible D match to TRBD2 (6 bases). Germline CDR1 SGHDT, CDR2 YYEEEE. The CDR3 sequence is 16 residues long. Deletions cut 0 bases from V and 3 bases from J, with 16 bases between. CDR3 loop: CASSLERPGRIYEQYF. DNA of the CDR3: TGTGCCAGCAGCTTGGAGCGGCCAGGGAGGATCTACGAGCAGTACTTC.

This chain connects TRBV15 to TRBJ1-5; 10 bases are shared with TRBD1. CDR1 is LNHNV, CDR2 YYDKDF, per germline (reference sequence). V lost 3 bases to trimming and J lost 6 bases; unmatched junction nucleotides: 2. The CDR3 loop spans 14 amino acids. CDR3 nucleotide sequence: TGTGCCACCAGCAGCAGGGACAGGGGTCAGCCCCAGCATTTT. It specifies CATSSRDRGQPQHF.

In this sample, this clonotype turned up a few times. This chain joins TRBV29-1 and TRBJ1-2; D is unresolved. CDR3 size: 12 residues. V lost 3 bases and J lost 2, with 7 bases in between. Germline-derived CDR1 and CDR2 are SQVTM and ANQGSEA. The CDR3 spells CSVDVSNYGYTF. The CDR3 region has the DNA TGCAGCGTTGATGTGAGCAACTATGGCTACACCTTC.

The gene calls are TRBV7-9 and TRBJ1-4, with D possibly matching TRBD1 (6 bases). CDR1 is SEHNR and CDR2 is FQNEAQ in the germline V gene (reference sequence). Deletions cut 1 base from V and 5 bases from J, with 11 bases between. This CDR3 is built from 15 residues. DNA of the CDR3: TGTGCCAGCAGCTTAGAAGGGGGGCCCAATGAAAAACTGTTTTTT. Translation: CASSLEGGPNEKLFF.

The table lists this clonotype with many counts. The chain recombines TRBV5-1 with TRBJ1-1, with TRBD1 as a possible D gene (5 bases). Germline V lookup: CDR1 SGHRS, CDR2 YFSETQ. This CDR3 region has 15 residues. Trimming removed 1 base at V and 3 bases at J, with 13 bases between. The CDR3 bases are TGCGCCAGCAGCTTGAAGCCAGGGTGGGACACTGAAGCTTTCTTT. Translating gives CASSLKPGWDTEAFF.

There are a few counts of this clonotype. V and J are TRBV29-1 and TRBJ2-7; D ambiguous. The V gene lost 4 bases and the J gene lost 0 bases, with 7 bases spanning the gap. The CDR3 runs to 12 residues. Per germline, CDR1 SQVTM and CDR2 ANQGSEA. For the CDR3, the DNA is TGCAGCGTTGGACTGCACTCCTACGAGCAGTACTTC. Protein: CSVGLHSYEQYF.

This clonotype came up many times. The chain links TRBV6-2 or TRBV6-3 to TRBJ2-2, with a tentative D call TRBD2 (6 bases). Trimming removed 7 bases at V and 4 bases at J, with 13 bases between. The CDR3 has 14 residues. Germline CDR1 MNHEY, CDR2 SVGEGT. CDR3 sequence reads: CASTGDFFTGELFF. The CDR3 DNA sequence: TGTGCCAGCACCGGGGACTTCTTCACCGGGGAGCTGTTTTTT.

Only a few counts were recorded for this clonotype. The V gene is TRBV6-2 or TRBV6-3, the J gene TRBJ1-1, with TRBD1 as a possible D gene (5 bases). Germline loops: CDR1 MNHEY, CDR2 SVGEGT. Trimming stripped 3 bases from V and 1 base from J, with 12 bases between. The CDR3 has 15 residues. CDR3 nucleotide sequence: TGTGCCAGCAGTTATGAAGGGGCCGGGAACACTGAAGCTTTCTTT. Its translation is CASSYEGAGNTEAFF.

The CDR3 loop is CATPGQGDDGYTF. The CDR3 DNA sequence: TGTGCCACCCCGGGACAGGGCGATGATGGCTACACCTTC. The genes are TRBV10-3 and TRBJ1-2; 9 bases align to TRBD1. Losses at the gene ends were 10 bases for V and 6 bases for J; bases not matched to a gene: 9. This CDR3 contains 13 residues. Germline V CDR1 and CDR2: ENHRY, SYGVKD.

This chain uses TRBV7-8 with TRBJ2-5; 7 nucleotides agree with TRBD1. This CDR3 is 15 amino acids long. Trimming took 5 bases from V and 4 from J; bases not matched to a gene: 10. The germline V gene has CDR1 SGHVS and CDR2 FQNEAQ. CDR3 bases: TGTGCCAGCAGCGCCCGCAGGGGGTCCCGAGAGACCCAGTACTTC. It translates to CASSARRGSRETQYF. The whole variable domain, filled in from reference TRBV7-8 and TRBJ2-5, reads GAGVSQSPRYKVAKRGQDVALRCDPISGHVSLFWYQQALGQGPEFLTYFQNEAQLDKSGLPSDRFFAERPEGSVSTLKIQRTQQEDSAVYLCASSARRGSRETQYFGPGTRLLVL.